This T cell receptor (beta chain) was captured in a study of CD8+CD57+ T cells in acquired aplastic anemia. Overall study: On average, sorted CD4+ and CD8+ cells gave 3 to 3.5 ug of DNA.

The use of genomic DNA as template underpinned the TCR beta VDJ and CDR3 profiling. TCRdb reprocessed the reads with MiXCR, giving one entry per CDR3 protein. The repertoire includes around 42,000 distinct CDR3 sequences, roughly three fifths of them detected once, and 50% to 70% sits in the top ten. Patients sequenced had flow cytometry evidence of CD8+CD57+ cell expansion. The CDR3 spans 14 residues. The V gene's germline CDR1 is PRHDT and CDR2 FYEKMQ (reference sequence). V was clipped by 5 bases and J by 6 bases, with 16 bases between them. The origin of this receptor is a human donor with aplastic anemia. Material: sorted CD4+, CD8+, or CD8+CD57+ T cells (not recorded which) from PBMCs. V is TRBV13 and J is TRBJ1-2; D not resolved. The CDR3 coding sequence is TGTGCCAGCAGCACCGGCCCGGGGTACAATGGCTACACCTTC. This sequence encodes CASSTGPGYNGYTF.